These 22 T cell receptor beta chains were all obtained from the same sample, sequenced in a study of blood T cell repertoires in COVID-19. The data were produced by immunoSEQ multiplex PCR, yet TCRdb's version contains in-frame clones alone and is incomplete. The sample lists more than 200,000 clones, approximately 86% seen once, with 0.7% in the top ten. Sequencing used peripheral blood. Receptors originate from a human donor in a cohort sampled during active COVID-19.

The chain carries TRBV28 and TRBJ1-2; D unresolved. The CDR3 length is 12 residues. In germline, CDR1 is MDHEN, CDR2 SYDVKM. Trimming took 6 bases from V and 4 from J, leaving 9 bases between them. This chain's CDR3 is CASRLGSYGYTF. The DNA of the CDR3 is TGTGCCAGCAGGTTGGGGAGCTATGGCTACACCTTC.

The V and J genes are TRBV14 and TRBJ2-1; 8 nucleotides agree with TRBD2. Germline V gives CDR1 SGHDN, CDR2 FVKESK. V dropped 3 bases and J dropped 8; count of bases not matched to a gene: 12. The CDR3 sequence is 16 residues long. The CDR3 is CASSHPGLGVWDEQFF. The DNA for the CDR3 is TGTGCCAGCAGCCACCCGGGACTAGGGGTTTGGGATGAGCAGTTCTTC.

This chain links TRBV6-2 or TRBV6-3 with TRBJ2-5; D ambiguous. The length of the CDR3 is 12 residues. Trimming took 2 bases from V and 3 from J, leaving 4 bases between them. CDR1 and CDR2 from the germline V gene are MNHEY and SVGEGT. The CDR3 bases are TGTGCCAGCAGTTACCCCGAAGAGACCCAGTACTTC. Translating gives CASSYPEETQYF.

On this clone itself: The junction shows a germline mismatch at one end, possibly a read error. The V and J genes are TRBV7-2 and TRBJ2-7; TRBD1 agrees at 9 bases. CDR1 is SGHTA, CDR2 FQGNSA, per germline. There are 15 residues in the CDR3. CDR3: CASARGQGFSDEQYF. The CDR3 nucleotides read TGTGCCAGCGCCCGGGGACAGGGATTCTCCGACGAGCAGTACTTC. Based on the CDR3 plus reference TRBV7-2 and TRBJ2-7, the full variable domain is GAGVSQSPSNKVTEKGKDVELRCDPISGHTALYWYRQSLGQGLEFLIYFQGNSAPDKSGLPSDRFSAERTGGSVSTLTIQRTQQEDSAVYLCASARGQGFSDEQYFGPGTRLTVT.

This sequence joins TRBV11-1 and TRBJ2-7; TRBD2 matches 10 bases. The CDR3 totals 15 residues. The V gene end was trimmed by 1 base and the J gene end by 4 bases; junction bases not matched to a gene: 4. The V gene's germline CDR1 is SGHAT and CDR2 FQDESV (reference sequence). The CDR3 DNA reads TGTGCCAGCAGCTTAGGGACTAGCGGAAATTACGAGCAGTACTTC. Its translation: CASSLGTSGNYEQYF.

This clone appeared a few times. This chain uses TRBV2 with TRBJ1-2; D is possibly TRBD1 (5 bases). V shed 4 bases and J shed 4 bases, with 13 bases lying between them. Germline assignment: CDR1 SNHLY and CDR2 FYNNEI. The CDR3 runs to 14 residues. As DNA, the CDR3 is TGTGCCAGCAGTGGTAAAGGGGCGAGCTATGGCTACACCTTC. This encodes CASSGKGASYGYTF.

The rearrangement links TRBV27 to TRBJ2-6; 11 nucleotides match TRBD2. V lost 3 bases to trimming and J lost 4 bases; unmatched junction nucleotides: 8. The CDR3 is 18 amino acids. The germline CDR1 and CDR2 sequences are MNHEY and SMNVEV (reference sequence). The CDR3 bases are TGTGCCAGCAGTTTGCTAACTAGCGGGAGAGTCGGGGCCAACGTCCTGACTTTC. This translates into CASSLLTSGRVGANVLTF. Drawing the rest from reference TRBV27 and TRBJ2-6, the complete variable domain is EAQVTQNPRYLITVTGKKLTVTCSQNMNHEYMSWYRQDPGLGLRQIYYSMNVEVTDKGDVPEGYKVSRKEKRNFPLILESPSPNQTSLYFCASSLLTSGRVGANVLTFGAGSRLTVL.

V and J are TRBV5-1 and TRBJ2-2; TRBD1 agrees at 7 bases. The V gene end was trimmed by 5 bases and the J gene end by 5 bases; junction bases not matched to a gene: 6. Per germline, CDR1 SGHRS and CDR2 YFSETQ. The CDR3 contains 14 residues. The CDR3, as DNA: TGCGCCAGCAGGGAACAGGGGAATACCGGGGAGCTGTTTTTT. It specifies CASREQGNTGELFF.

The chain joins TRBV6-5 to TRBJ1-2; 9 bases map to TRBD1. Germline trimming cut 2 bases from V and 7 bases from J; bases unmatched to any gene: 11. Looked up from germline, CDR1 is MNHEY and CDR2 is SVGAGI. This CDR3 has 16 residues. The CDR3 spells CASSYAPGTGNGGYTF. CDR3 bases: TGTGCCAGCAGTTACGCTCCGGGGACAGGGAACGGTGGCTACACCTTC.

This clone was picked up a small number of times. The chain links TRBV19 to TRBJ1-5; weak D call: TRBD1 (5 bases). From germline, CDR1 is LNHDA and CDR2 SQIVND (reference sequence). The CDR3 spans 17 residues. Trimming took off 3 bases at V and 0 bases at J, with 15 bases between the two ends. The CDR3 loop is CASSIEKGKGSNQPQHF. The CDR3 DNA follows: TGTGCCAGTAGTATCGAGAAGGGGAAGGGTAGCAATCAGCCCCAGCATTTT.

This clone came up a few times. The chain employs TRBV7-2 and TRBJ1-2; 8 nucleotides line up with TRBD1. CDR1 and CDR2 from the germline V gene are SGHTA and FQGNSA. The CDR3 is 13 amino acids. Trimming at V came to 5 bases and at J to 14 bases, leaving 13 bases not matched to a gene. In DNA, the CDR3 is TGTGCCAGCAGCCTCGGACAGGGCATCTGGTGGACCTTC. This translates into CASSLGQGIWWTF.

V and J are TRBV30 and TRBJ1-2; possible D gene TRBD1, 5 bases. Germline lookup yields CDR1 GTSNPN and CDR2 SVGIG (reference sequence). The CDR3 is 11 residues long. V lost 8 bases and J lost 7, with 14 bases in between. CDR3 residues: CAGGTVGGYTF. As DNA, the CDR3 is TGTGCCGGAGGGACCGTCGGTGGCTACACCTTC.

The chain employs TRBV28 and TRBJ1-1; D might be TRBD1 (5 bases). This CDR3 region has 14 residues. V lost 2 bases to trimming and J lost 5 bases, with 12 bases between them. Germline lookup yields CDR1 MDHEN and CDR2 SYDVKM. The CDR3 reads CASSLGGFGTEAFF. CDR3 bases: TGTGCCAGCAGTTTAGGGGGGTTTGGGACTGAAGCTTTCTTT. Combining the CDR3 with reference TRBV28 and TRBJ1-1 gives the whole variable domain DVKVTQSSRYLVKRTGEKVFLECVQDMDHENMFWYRQDPGLGLRLIYFSYDVKMKEKGDIPEGYSVSREKKERFSLILESASTNQTSMYLCASSLGGFGTEAFFGQGTRLTVV.

This clone was observed a few times. In nucleotides, the CDR3 is TGTGCCAGCAGCCTCGGCAGGCAGTCTTACACTGAAGCTTTCTTT. It yields the protein CASSLGRQSYTEAFF. The genes are TRBV3-1 (or the pseudogene TRBV3-2) and TRBJ1-1; D is undetermined. The CDR3 runs 15 residues. V shed 4 bases and J shed 3 bases, with 15 bases lying between them. In germline, CDR1 is LGHDT, CDR2 YNNKEL (reference sequence).

This chain connects TRBV19 to TRBJ2-2; tentatively, D is TRBD2 (6 bases). Germline V lookup: CDR1 LNHDA, CDR2 SQIVND (reference sequence). With 0 bases removed from V and 2 bases from J, the gap between germline ends came to 13 bases. CDR3 length equals 17 residues. The CDR3 here is CASSIDPSVGNTGELFF. In DNA, the CDR3 is TGTGCCAGTAGTATAGATCCTAGCGTAGGAAACACCGGGGAGCTGTTTTTT.

The chain joins TRBV10-3 to TRBJ2-7; the D gene is possibly TRBD1 (5 bases). CDR3 size: 12 residues. The V gene lost 3 bases and the J gene lost 4 bases, with 7 bases spanning the gap. The germline gives CDR1 ENHRY, CDR2 SYGVKD. The CDR3 DNA is TGTGCCATCAGTGAACAGGAATACGAGCAGTACTTC. It encodes CAISEQEYEQYF.

The chain recombines TRBV9 with TRBJ2-7, with 9 positions matching TRBD2. Trimming at V came to 4 bases and at J to 5 bases, leaving 4 bases not matched to a gene. This CDR3 has 13 residues. CDR1 and CDR2 from the germline V gene are SGDLS and YYNGEE. The CDR3 region is CASSLSGGHEQYF. The CDR3 coding sequence is TGTGCCAGCAGCCTGAGCGGGGGGCACGAGCAGTACTTC. Variable domain in full (rest from reference TRBV9 and TRBJ2-7): DSGVTQTPKHLITATGQRVTLRCSPRSGDLSVYWYQQSLDQGLQFLIQYYNGEERAKGNILERFSAQQFPDLHSELNLSSLELGDSALYFCASSLSGGHEQYFGPGTRLTVT.

This clone was counted between two and nine times. The rearrangement links TRBV5-1 to TRBJ2-1; 8 bases are a match to TRBD1. Germline V CDR1 and CDR2: SGHRS, YFSETQ. This CDR3 is 14 amino acids long. The V segment lost 4 bases and the J segment 7 bases; nucleotides outside the gene matches: 7. In DNA, the CDR3 is TGCGCCAGCAGCCCGGGACAGGTCAAGAATGAGCAGTTCTTC. It translates to CASSPGQVKNEQFF.

CDR3 residues: CSASGTASYGYTF. In DNA form, the CDR3 reads TGCAGTGCTAGTGGGACAGCCTCCTATGGCTACACCTTC. The chain recombines TRBV20-1 with TRBJ1-2; 7 bases are shared with TRBD1. Germline V gene data show CDR1 as DFQATT and CDR2 as SNEGSKA (reference sequence). The CDR3 consists of 13 residues. The V segment lost 3 bases and the J segment 4 bases; nucleotides outside the gene matches: 5.

This chain connects TRBV19 to TRBJ1-6; possible D gene TRBD1, 5 bases. Per germline, CDR1 LNHDA and CDR2 SQIVND (reference sequence). The V end was cut by 5 bases, the J end by 7 bases, with 18 bases between. The CDR3 is 16 amino acids. DNA for the CDR3: TGTGCCAGTAGTGTCCAGGGTTTTCTGCTCAATTCACCCCTCCACTTT. As protein: CASSVQGFLLNSPLHF.

The chain joins TRBV7-3 to TRBJ2-5; TRBD1 aligns across 8 bases. The CDR3 length is 15 residues. V dropped 3 bases and J dropped 5; count of bases not matched to a gene: 8. In germline, CDR1 is SGHTA, CDR2 FQGTGA. The CDR3 nucleotides are TGTGCCAGCAGCTTTGACAGGGGAGGATTTGAGACCCAGTACTTC. The encoded protein is CASSFDRGGFETQYF. Filled out from reference TRBV7-3 and TRBJ2-5, the complete variable domain reads GAGVSQTPSNKVTEKGKYVELRCDPISGHTALYWYRQSLGQGPEFLIYFQGTGAADDSGLPNDRFFAVRPEGSVSTLKIQRTERGDSAVYLCASSFDRGGFETQYFGPGTRLLVL.

V and J are TRBV9 and TRBJ1-4; D is unresolved. Germline V gene lookup returns CDR1 SGDLS and CDR2 YYNGEE. V was clipped by 3 bases and J by 7 bases, with 22 bases between them. The CDR3 has 17 amino acids. CDR3 coding DNA: TGTGCCAGCAGCGCCGGATGGGGTCTCGGGAGCGGTGAAAAACTGTTTTTT. Translated: CASSAGWGLGSGEKLFF.